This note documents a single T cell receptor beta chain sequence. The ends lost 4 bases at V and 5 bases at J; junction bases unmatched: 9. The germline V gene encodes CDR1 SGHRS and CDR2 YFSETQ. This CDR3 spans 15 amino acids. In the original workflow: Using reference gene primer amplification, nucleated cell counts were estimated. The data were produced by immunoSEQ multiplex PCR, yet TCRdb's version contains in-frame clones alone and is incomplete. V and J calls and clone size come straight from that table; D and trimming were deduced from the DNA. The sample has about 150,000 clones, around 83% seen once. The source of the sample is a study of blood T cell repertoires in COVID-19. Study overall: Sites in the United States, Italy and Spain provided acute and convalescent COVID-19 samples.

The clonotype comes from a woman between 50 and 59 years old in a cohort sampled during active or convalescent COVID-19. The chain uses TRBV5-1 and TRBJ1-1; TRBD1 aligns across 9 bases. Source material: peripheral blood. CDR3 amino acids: CASSPQTGGRTEAFF. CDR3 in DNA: TGCGCCAGCAGCCCACAGACAGGGGGGAGGACTGAAGCTTTCTTT.